The next 14 T cell receptor beta chains were all read from a single sample in a study of T cell responses to AZD1222 COVID-19 vaccine (TCRdb year 2021). The sample's time point, from its label and the paper: about 28 days (+/-7) after the second vaccine dose. Libraries were built with the immunoSEQ multiplex PCR assay. The immuneACCESS repertoire file appears here via TCRdb, limited to in-frame rearrangements. These files lack a portion of the clones; in checked studies, under half of the deficit traces to unresolved V genes, and the cause of the others is not known. The sample table contains 150,000 to 200,000 clones; only one count was recorded for about 91% of them. About 1% of the sample belongs to the ten largest clones. The source material was peripheral blood, sampled 28 days after the second AZD1222 dose. These TCRs come from an adult who received the AZD1222 COVID-19 vaccine.

The V call is TRBV6-4, the J call TRBJ1-6, with TRBD1 identical over 8 bases. CDR3 length: 18 amino acids. The V segment lost 2 bases and the J segment 6 bases; nucleotides outside the gene matches: 12. In germline, CDR1 is MRHNA, CDR2 SNTAGT. CDR3 nucleotides: TGTGCCAGCAGTGACGGCCCCCTGGGACAGGCCAGTAATTCACCCCTCCACTTT. Amino acid sequence: CASSDGPLGQASNSPLHF.

The chain has TRBV7-9 and TRBJ1-6; D may be TRBD1 (5 bases). Trimming shortened V by 5 bases and J by 8 bases, and 10 bases separated the two germline ends. The CDR3 is 13 residues long. From germline, CDR1 is SEHNR and CDR2 FQNEAQ (reference sequence). The CDR3 bases are TGTGCCAGCAGCGGGACGGTTTATTCACCCCTCCACTTT. Encoded protein: CASSGTVYSPLHF.

This clone was observed a single time. In the same sample, other DNA sequences code for this CDR3. The genes are TRBV7-9 and TRBJ1-6; D is unclear. Germline lookup yields CDR1 SEHNR and CDR2 FQNEAQ (reference sequence). The V and J ends lost 3 bases and 4 bases respectively, with 4 bases between them. There are 13 residues in the CDR3. The CDR3 DNA follows: TGTGCCAGCAGCTTGGGGTATAATTCACCCCTCCACTTT. It encodes CASSLGYNSPLHF.

The chain carries TRBV13 and TRBJ1-2; 8 bases are shared with TRBD1. The CDR3 runs 14 residues. V lost 2 bases, J lost 7 bases, and 6 bases stayed unmatched. Germline V gives CDR1 PRHDT, CDR2 FYEKMQ (reference sequence). The DNA of the CDR3 is TGTGCCAGCAGCTTAAACAGGGGGATTGTTGGCTACACCTTC. Amino acids: CASSLNRGIVGYTF.

The chain uses TRBV29-1 and TRBJ2-2; D might be TRBD2 (6 bases). Germline CDR1 and CDR2: SQVTM and ANQGSEA. The CDR3 consists of 13 residues. Trimming shortened V by 4 bases and J by 7 bases, and 13 bases separated the two germline ends. The CDR3 is CSVVKGGGGELFF. CDR3 sequence (DNA): TGCAGCGTTGTCAAGGGAGGCGGCGGGGAGCTGTTTTTT.

The chain uses TRBV6-1 and TRBJ1-1; D might be TRBD1 (6 bases). This CDR3 comprises 16 residues. Germline assignment: CDR1 MNHNS and CDR2 SASEGT. V lost 2 bases and J 5 bases, leaving 18 bases between the germline ends. DNA for the CDR3: TGTGCCAGCAGTGAAAAGGGTTACAGGGTCAGAACTGAAGCTTTCTTT. It specifies CASSEKGYRVRTEAFF.

This chain connects TRBV3-1 (or the pseudogene TRBV3-2) to TRBJ2-5; TRBD1 is a possible D gene (6 bases). CDR3 length: 14 residues. Germline V CDR1 and CDR2: LGHDT, YNNKEL (reference sequence). V lost 1 base and J 2 bases, leaving 8 bases between the germline ends. This CDR3 reads CASSQAGEQETQYF. In DNA form, the CDR3 reads TGTGCCAGCAGCCAAGCAGGGGAGCAAGAGACCCAGTACTTC.

This sequence joins TRBV10-2 and TRBJ2-7; D possibly corresponds to TRBD1 (5 bases). The CDR3 runs 15 residues. The V end was cut by 6 bases, the J end by 0 bases, with 15 bases between. Germline CDR1 WSHSY, CDR2 SAAADI. The chain's CDR3 is CASSPRTSSSYEQYF. The CDR3 DNA reads as TGCGCCAGCAGCCCCCGGACAAGTAGCTCCTACGAGCAGTACTTC.

The chain couples TRBV19 to TRBJ2-1, with D possibly TRBD1 on 6 matching bases. V lost 0 bases to trimming and J lost 7 bases, with 16 bases between them. The CDR3 sequence is 16 residues long. In germline, CDR1 is LNHDA, CDR2 SQIVND (reference sequence). CDR3 amino acids: CASSIDTQGTRNEQFF. Written as DNA, the CDR3 is TGTGCCAGTAGTATAGATACCCAGGGGACGAGGAATGAGCAGTTCTTC.

This sequence joins TRBV5-1 and TRBJ2-7; 7 nucleotides agree with TRBD2. V lost 0 bases to trimming and J lost 7 bases; unmatched junction nucleotides: 7. The germline gives CDR1 SGHRS, CDR2 YFSETQ. The length of the CDR3 is 14 residues. CDR3 in DNA: TGCGCCAGCAGCTTGGTCGCGGGGGTGAGGGAGCAGTACTTC. Translated: CASSLVAGVREQYF.

The CDR3 DNA is TGCGCCAGCATTGAACTTGACACCGGGGAGCTGTTTTTT. It codes for CASIELDTGELFF. V is TRBV10-2 and J is TRBJ2-2, with no clear D. Between the trimmed V and J ends, which lost 7 bases and 3 bases, there was a span of 9 bases. This CDR3 has 13 amino acids. The germline V gene encodes CDR1 WSHSY and CDR2 SAAADI.

This chain links TRBV4-2 with TRBJ1-1, with 7 bases identical to TRBD1. Germline V gives CDR1 LGHNA, CDR2 YNFKEQ. This CDR3 has 15 residues. The trim removed 2 bases at V and 1 base at J, leaving 4 bases unmatched. The CDR3 sequence is CASSQPGTENTEAFF. CDR3 sequence (DNA): TGTGCCAGCAGCCAACCCGGGACAGAGAACACTGAAGCTTTCTTT.

The CDR3 protein is CASSAPGRVGYGYTF. DNA of the CDR3: TGTGCCAGCAGCGCCCCGGGGAGGGTTGGGTATGGCTACACCTTC. This chain links TRBV5-6 with TRBJ1-2; D uncertain. The germline gives CDR1 SGHDT, CDR2 YYEEEE. The length of the CDR3 is 15 residues. The V gene lost 4 bases and the J gene lost 5 bases, with 18 bases spanning the gap.

The J gene is TRBJ1-4, the V gene TRBV4-2, with 10 bases that match TRBD1. J was trimmed by 5 bases and V by 4 bases; bases with no gene match: 1. The germline V gene has CDR1 LGHNA and CDR2 YNFKEQ. The CDR3 extends over 14 amino acids. This chain's CDR3 is CASSPGQGNEKLFF. In nucleotides, the CDR3 is TGTGCCAGCAGCCCGGGACAGGGGAATGAAAAACTGTTTTTT.